The text below deals with one T cell receptor (beta chain). Antigen unknown. The data stem from a study of cytomegalovirus exposure and HLA in healthy donors. The study's findings and limits: A few of the chains that were CMV-associated were confirmed in vitro to be specific for CMV antigens. 164 TCR beta chains were listed as cytomegalovirus-associated.

Per germline, CDR1 SGHTA and CDR2 FQGTGA. Trimming stripped 5 bases from V and 4 bases from J, with 17 bases between. CDR3 length equals 15 residues. TCRdb's copy holds only in-frame clones and misses some; the assay was immunoSEQ multiplex PCR. The table shows more than 250,000 clones, with 90% occurring only once. The chain carries TRBV7-3 and TRBJ2-5; D could derive from TRBD1 or TRBD2 (5 bases each). Sequencing input: PBMCs. This clonotype originated in a woman aged 30 to 39 in good health and CMV-seronegative. CDR3 nucleotide sequence: TGTGCCAGCAGCGGATCCGGGACGGTGGGAGAGACCCAGTACTTC. This sequence encodes CASSGSGTVGETQYF.